The clone carrying this TCR beta chain has just a few counts. The antigen is unknown. The CDR3 runs to 16 residues. Germline V lookup: CDR1 LGHNA, CDR2 YNFKEQ. Trimming removed 2 bases at V and 10 bases at J, with 18 bases between. These data come from a study of blood T cells in healthy people across ages. Donors were systemically healthy Caucasian individuals from Russia aged 6 to 90 years. A J-beta primer mix and a sample-barcoded 5' primer were used in a second PCR of roughly 7 to 12 cycles. MiXCR, applied by TCRdb to the 5' RACE reads, yields one record per CDR3 protein. The sample lists about a million distinct CDR3 sequences, approximately 38% occurring once. Points from the study as a whole: The percentage of naive T cells correlated strongly with TCR beta diversity.

The V and J genes are TRBV4-2 and TRBJ1-6; weak D call: TRBD1 (5 bases). The sequenced sample consisted of blood. The receptor's source is a man between 18 and 35 years old in good health. The CDR3 DNA reads as TGTGCCAGCAGCCAACCCCTTTTGTCAGGGAGCTCACCCCTCCACTTT. Residues: CASSQPLLSGSSPLHF.